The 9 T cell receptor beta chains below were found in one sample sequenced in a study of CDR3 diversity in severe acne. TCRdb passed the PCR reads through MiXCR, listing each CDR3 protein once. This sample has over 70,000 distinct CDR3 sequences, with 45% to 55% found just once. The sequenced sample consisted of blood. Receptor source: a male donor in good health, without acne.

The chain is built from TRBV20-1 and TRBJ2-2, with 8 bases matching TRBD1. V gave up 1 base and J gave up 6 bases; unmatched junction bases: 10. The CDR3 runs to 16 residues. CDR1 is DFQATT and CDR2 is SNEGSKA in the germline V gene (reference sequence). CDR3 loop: CSARGLDRAIPGELFF. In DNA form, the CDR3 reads TGCAGTGCTAGAGGACTGGACAGGGCAATCCCCGGGGAGCTGTTTTTT.

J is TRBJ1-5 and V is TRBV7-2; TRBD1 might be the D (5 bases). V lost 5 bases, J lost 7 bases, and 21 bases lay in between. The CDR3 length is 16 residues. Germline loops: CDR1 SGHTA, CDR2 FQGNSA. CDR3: CASSLGFVGEGQPQHF. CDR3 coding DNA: TGTGCCAGCAGCCTAGGGTTTGTGGGGGAGGGACAGCCCCAGCATTTT. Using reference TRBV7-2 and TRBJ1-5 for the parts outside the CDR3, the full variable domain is GAGVSQSPSNKVTEKGKDVELRCDPISGHTALYWYRQSLGQGLEFLIYFQGNSAPDKSGLPSDRFSAERTGGSVSTLTIQRTQQEDSAVYLCASSLGFVGEGQPQHFGDGTRLSIL.

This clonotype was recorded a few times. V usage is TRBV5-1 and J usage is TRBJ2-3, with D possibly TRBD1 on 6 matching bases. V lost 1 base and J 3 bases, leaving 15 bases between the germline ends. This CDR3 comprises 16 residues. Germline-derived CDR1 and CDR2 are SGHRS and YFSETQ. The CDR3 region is CASSLTGSGGTDTQYF. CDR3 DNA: TGCGCCAGCAGCTTGACAGGGAGCGGTGGGACAGATACGCAGTATTTT. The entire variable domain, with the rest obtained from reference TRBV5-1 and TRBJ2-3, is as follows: KAGVTQTPRYLIKTRGQQVTLSCSPISGHRSVSWYQQTPGQGLQFLFEYFSETQRNKGNFPGRFSGRQFSNSRSEMNVSTLELGDSALYLCASSLTGSGGTDTQYFGPGTRLTVL.

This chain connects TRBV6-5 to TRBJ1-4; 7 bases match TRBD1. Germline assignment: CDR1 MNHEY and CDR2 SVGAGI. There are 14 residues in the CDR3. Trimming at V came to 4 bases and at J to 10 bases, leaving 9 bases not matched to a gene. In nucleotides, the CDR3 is TGTGCCAGCAGTTCCTCCGGGACAGAGGGAAAACTGTTTTTT. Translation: CASSSSGTEGKLFF.

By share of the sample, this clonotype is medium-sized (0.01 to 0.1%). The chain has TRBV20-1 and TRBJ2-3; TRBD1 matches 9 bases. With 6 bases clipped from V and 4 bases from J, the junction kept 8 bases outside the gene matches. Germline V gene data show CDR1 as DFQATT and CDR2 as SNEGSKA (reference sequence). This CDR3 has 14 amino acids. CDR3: CSAQRTGAADTQYF. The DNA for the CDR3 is TGCAGTGCCCAGAGGACAGGGGCCGCAGATACGCAGTATTTT.

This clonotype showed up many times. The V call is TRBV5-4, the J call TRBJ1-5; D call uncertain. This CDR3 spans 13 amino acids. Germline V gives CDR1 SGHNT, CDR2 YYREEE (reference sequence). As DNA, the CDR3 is TGTGCGGTCAGTTTTGGAAGCAATCAGCCCCAGCATTTT. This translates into CAVSFGSNQPQHF.

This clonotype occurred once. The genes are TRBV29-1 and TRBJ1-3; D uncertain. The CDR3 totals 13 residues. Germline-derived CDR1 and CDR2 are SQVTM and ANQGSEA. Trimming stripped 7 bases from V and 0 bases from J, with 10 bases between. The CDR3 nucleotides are TGCAGCGCTGTCTGGAACTCTGGAAACACCATATATTTT. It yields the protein CSAVWNSGNTIYF.

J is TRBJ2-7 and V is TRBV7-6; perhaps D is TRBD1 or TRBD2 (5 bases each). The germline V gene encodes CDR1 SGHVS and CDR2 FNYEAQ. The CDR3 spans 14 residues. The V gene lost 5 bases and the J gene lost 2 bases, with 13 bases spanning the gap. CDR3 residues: CASSDRGVTYEQYF. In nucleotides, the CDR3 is TGTGCCAGCAGCGACCGAGGGGTGACCTACGAGCAGTACTTC.

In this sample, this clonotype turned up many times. CDR3 coding DNA: TGTGCCAGCAGCGACACTAGCGGGAGTTACAATGAGCAGTTCTTC. It specifies CASSDTSGSYNEQFF. V usage is TRBV9 and J usage is TRBJ2-1, with 11 positions matching TRBD2. From germline, CDR1 is SGDLS and CDR2 YYNGEE. The J segment lost 4 bases and the V segment lost 3 bases, leaving 3 bases of the junction unmatched. The CDR3 contains 15 residues.